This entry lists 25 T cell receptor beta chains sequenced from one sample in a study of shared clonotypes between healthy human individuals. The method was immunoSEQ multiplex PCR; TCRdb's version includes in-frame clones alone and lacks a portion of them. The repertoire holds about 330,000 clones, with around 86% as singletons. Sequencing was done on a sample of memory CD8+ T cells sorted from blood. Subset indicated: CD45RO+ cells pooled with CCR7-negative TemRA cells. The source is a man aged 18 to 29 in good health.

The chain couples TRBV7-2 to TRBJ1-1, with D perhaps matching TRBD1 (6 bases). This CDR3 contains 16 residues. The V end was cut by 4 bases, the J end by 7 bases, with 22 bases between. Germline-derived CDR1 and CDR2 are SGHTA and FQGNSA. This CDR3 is CASSSRWSMVDSEAFF. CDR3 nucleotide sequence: TGTGCCAGCAGCTCCCGGTGGTCTATGGTGGACAGTGAAGCTTTCTTT.

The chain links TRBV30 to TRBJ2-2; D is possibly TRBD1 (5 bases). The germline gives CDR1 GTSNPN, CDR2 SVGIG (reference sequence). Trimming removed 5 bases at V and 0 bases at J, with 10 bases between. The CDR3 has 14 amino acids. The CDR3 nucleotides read TGTGCCTGGTTCGACAGCGCGAACACCGGGGAGCTGTTTTTT. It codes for CAWFDSANTGELFF.

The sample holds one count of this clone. The CDR3 nucleotides are TGTGCCAGCAGCGCAAACCCTCAGACAGGAGATTATGGCTACACCTTC. Translated: CASSANPQTGDYGYTF. The chain uses TRBV9 and TRBJ1-2; TRBD1 might be the D (6 bases). This CDR3 is 16 amino acids long. V was cut by 3 bases and J by 5 bases, with 20 bases left in between. The germline gives CDR1 SGDLS, CDR2 YYNGEE.

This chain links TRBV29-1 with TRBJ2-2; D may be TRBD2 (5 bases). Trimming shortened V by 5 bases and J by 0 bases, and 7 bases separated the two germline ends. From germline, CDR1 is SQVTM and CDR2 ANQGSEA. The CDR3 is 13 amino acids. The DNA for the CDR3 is TGCAGCGTTATCGGGGCGAACACCGGGGAGCTGTTTTTT. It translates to CSVIGANTGELFF.

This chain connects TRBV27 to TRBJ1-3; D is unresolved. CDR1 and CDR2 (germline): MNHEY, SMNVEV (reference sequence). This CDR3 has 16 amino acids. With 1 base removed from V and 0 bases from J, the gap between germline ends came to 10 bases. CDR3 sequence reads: CASSLWVQSSGNTIYF. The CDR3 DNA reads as TGTGCCAGCAGTTTATGGGTCCAAAGCTCTGGAAACACCATATATTTT.

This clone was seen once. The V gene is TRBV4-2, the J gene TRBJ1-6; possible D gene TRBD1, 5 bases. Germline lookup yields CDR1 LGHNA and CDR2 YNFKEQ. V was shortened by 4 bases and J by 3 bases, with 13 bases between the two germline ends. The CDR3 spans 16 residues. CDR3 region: CASSPQPGRYNSPLHF. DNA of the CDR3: TGTGCCAGCAGCCCTCAACCGGGACGCTATAATTCACCCCTCCACTTT.

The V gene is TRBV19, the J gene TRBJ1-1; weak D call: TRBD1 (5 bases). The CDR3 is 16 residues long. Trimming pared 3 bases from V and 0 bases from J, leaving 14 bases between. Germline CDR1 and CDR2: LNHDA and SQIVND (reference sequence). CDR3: CASSMSTASMNTEAFF. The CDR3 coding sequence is TGTGCCAGTAGTATGTCGACAGCATCCATGAACACTGAAGCTTTCTTT.

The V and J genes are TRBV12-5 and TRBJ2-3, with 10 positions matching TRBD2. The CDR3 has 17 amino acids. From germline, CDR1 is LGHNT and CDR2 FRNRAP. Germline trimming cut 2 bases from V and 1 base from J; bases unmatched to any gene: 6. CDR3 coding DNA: TGTGCTAGTGGTTTGAGGCTAGCGGGGGCCGGCACAGATACGCAGTATTTT. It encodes CASGLRLAGAGTDTQYF.

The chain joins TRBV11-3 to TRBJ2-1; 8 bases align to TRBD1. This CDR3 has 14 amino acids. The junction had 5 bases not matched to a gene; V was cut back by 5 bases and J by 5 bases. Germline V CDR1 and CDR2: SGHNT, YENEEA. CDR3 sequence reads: CASSPPDRDNEQFF. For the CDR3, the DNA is TGTGCCAGCAGCCCACCGGACAGGGACAATGAGCAGTTCTTC.

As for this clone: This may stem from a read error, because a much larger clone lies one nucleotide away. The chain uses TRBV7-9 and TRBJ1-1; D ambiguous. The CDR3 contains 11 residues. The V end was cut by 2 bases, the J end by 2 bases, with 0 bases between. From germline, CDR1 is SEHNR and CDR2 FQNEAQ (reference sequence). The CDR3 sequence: CASSLNTEAFF. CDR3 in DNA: TGTGCCAGCAGCTTAAACACTGAAGCTTTCTTT.

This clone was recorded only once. This chain's CDR3 is CASSAGTAPDEKLFF. Written as DNA, the CDR3 is TGTGCCAGCAGCGCAGGGACTGCCCCGGATGAAAAACTGTTTTTT. The chain joins TRBV9 to TRBJ1-4, with a tentative D call TRBD1 (5 bases). V was clipped by 3 bases and J by 6 bases, with 15 bases between them. In germline, CDR1 is SGDLS, CDR2 YYNGEE. The length of the CDR3 is 15 residues.

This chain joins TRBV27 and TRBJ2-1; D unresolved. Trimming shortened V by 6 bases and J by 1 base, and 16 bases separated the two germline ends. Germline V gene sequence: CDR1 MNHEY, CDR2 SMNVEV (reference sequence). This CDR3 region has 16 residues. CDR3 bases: TGTGCCAGCAGCCCTGGCGGTATTATTTCCTACAATGAGCAGTTCTTC. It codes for CASSPGGIISYNEQFF.

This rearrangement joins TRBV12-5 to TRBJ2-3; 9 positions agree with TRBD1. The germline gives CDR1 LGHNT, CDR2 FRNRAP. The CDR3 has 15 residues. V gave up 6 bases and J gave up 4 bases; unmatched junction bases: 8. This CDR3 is CASGPGQGGSDTQYF. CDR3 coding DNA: TGTGCTAGTGGACCGGGACAGGGCGGGTCAGATACGCAGTATTTT.

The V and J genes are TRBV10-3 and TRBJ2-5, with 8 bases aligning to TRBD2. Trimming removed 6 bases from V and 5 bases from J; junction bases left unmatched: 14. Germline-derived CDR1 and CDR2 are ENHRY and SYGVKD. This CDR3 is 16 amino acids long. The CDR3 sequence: CAIRFGDSGIGETQYF. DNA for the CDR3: TGTGCCATCAGGTTTGGGGATAGCGGGATTGGGGAGACCCAGTACTTC.

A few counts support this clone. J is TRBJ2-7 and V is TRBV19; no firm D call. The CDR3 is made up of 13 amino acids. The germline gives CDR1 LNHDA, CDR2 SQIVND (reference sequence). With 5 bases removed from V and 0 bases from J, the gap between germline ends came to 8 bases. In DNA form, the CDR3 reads TGTGCCAGTAGTTTCGGGCCCTCCTACGAGCAGTACTTC. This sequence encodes CASSFGPSYEQYF.

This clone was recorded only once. CDR3 sequence (DNA): TGTGCCAGCAGCCCCAGTCTGTGGGGCACAGATACGCAGTATTTT. It translates to CASSPSLWGTDTQYF. The chain is built from TRBV6-5 and TRBJ2-3; no firm D call. The V end lost 6 bases, the J end lost 1 base, and 14 bases lay between the germline ends. CDR3 length: 15 residues. Germline V gene lookup returns CDR1 MNHEY and CDR2 SVGAGI.

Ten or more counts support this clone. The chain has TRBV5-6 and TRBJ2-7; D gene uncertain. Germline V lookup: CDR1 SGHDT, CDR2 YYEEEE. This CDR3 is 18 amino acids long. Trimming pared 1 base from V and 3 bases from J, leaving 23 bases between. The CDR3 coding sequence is TGTGCCAGCAGCTTGTCACGGTTATTGCTGGCTAACGACTACGAGCAGTACTTC. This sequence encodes CASSLSRLLLANDYEQYF.

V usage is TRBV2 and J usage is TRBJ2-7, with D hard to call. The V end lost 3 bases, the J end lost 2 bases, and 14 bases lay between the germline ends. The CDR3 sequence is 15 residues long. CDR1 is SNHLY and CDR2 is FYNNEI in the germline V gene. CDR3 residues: CASSDLHRPAYEQYF. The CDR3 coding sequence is TGTGCCAGCAGTGATCTACACCGGCCCGCCTACGAGCAGTACTTC.

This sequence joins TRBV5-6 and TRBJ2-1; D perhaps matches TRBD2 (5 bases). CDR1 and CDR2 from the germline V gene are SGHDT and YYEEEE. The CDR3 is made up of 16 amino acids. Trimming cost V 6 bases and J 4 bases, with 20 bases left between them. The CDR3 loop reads CASTLGIAYEYNEQFF. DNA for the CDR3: TGTGCCAGCACCCTTGGAATAGCGTATGAGTACAATGAGCAGTTCTTC. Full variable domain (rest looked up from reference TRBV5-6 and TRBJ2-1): DAGVTQSPTHLIKTRGQQVTLRCSPKSGHDTVSWYQQALGQGPQFIFQYYEEEERQRGNFPDRFSGHQFPNYSSELNVNALLLGDSALYLCASTLGIAYEYNEQFFGPGTRLTVL.

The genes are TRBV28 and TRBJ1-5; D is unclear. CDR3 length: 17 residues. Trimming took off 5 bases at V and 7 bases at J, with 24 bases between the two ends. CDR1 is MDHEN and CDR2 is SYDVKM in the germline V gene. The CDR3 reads CASSPRDGYLVDQPQHF. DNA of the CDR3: TGTGCCAGCAGTCCACGAGATGGATACCTGGTTGACCAGCCCCAGCATTTT.

The CDR3 sequence is CASSLRGLPYEQYF. As DNA, the CDR3 is TGTGCCAGCAGCTTGCGGGGGCTTCCCTACGAGCAGTACTTC. The V and J genes are TRBV5-6 and TRBJ2-7; either TRBD1 or TRBD2 may fit D (6 bases each). The germline CDR1 and CDR2 sequences are SGHDT and YYEEEE. Trimming removed 1 base at V and 2 bases at J, with 10 bases between. CDR3 length: 14 residues. The full variable domain, its missing parts supplied by reference TRBV5-6 and TRBJ2-7, is DAGVTQSPTHLIKTRGQQVTLRCSPKSGHDTVSWYQQALGQGPQFIFQYYEEEERQRGNFPDRFSGHQFPNYSSELNVNALLLGDSALYLCASSLRGLPYEQYFGPGTRLTVT.

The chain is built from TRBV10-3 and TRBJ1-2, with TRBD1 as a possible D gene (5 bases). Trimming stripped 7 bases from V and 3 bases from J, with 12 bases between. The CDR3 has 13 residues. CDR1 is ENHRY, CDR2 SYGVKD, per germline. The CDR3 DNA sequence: TGTGCCATCACCGGGACGGACGACTATGGCTACACCTTC. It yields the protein CAITGTDDYGYTF.

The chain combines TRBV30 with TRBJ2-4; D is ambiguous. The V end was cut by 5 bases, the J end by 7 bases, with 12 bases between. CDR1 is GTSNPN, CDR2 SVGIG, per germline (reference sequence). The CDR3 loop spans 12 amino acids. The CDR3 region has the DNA TGTGCCTGGGACGACCAGGATAACATTCAGTACTTC. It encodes CAWDDQDNIQYF.

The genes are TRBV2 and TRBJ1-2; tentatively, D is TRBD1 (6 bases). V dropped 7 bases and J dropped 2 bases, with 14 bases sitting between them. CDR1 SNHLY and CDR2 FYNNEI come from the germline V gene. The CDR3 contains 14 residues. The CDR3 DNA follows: TGTGCCAGCAAAGATACCCAGGGGAACTATGGCTACACCTTC. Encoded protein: CASKDTQGNYGYTF.

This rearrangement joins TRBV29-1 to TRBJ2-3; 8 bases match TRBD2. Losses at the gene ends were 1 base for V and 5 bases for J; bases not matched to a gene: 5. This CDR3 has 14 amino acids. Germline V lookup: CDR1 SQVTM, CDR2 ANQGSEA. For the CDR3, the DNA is TGCAGCGTTGAAGCGGGGGGGAGTCTAGATACGCAGTATTTT. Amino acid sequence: CSVEAGGSLDTQYF.